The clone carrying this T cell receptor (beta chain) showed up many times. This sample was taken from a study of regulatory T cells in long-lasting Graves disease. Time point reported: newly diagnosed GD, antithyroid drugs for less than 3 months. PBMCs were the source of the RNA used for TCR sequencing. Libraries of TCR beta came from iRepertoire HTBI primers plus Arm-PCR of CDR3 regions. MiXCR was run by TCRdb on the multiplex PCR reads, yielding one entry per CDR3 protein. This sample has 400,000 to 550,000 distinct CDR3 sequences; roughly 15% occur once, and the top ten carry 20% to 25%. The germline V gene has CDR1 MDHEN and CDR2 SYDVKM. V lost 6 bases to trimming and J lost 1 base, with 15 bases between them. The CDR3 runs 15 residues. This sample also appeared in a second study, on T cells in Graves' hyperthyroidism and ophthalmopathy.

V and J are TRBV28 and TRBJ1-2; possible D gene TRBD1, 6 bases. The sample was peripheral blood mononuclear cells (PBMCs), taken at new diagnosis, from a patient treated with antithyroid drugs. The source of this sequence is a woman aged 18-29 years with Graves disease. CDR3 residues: CASSRRDNHNYGYTF. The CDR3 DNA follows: TGTGCCAGCAGCCGACGGGACAACCATAACTATGGCTACACCTTC.